The 26 T cell receptor beta chains below all came from one sample that was sequenced in a study of blood T cells in healthy people across ages. Primed by a sample-barcoded 5' primer and a J-beta primer mix, a second PCR proceeded for roughly 6 to 12 cycles. TCRdb re-analysed the 5' RACE reads in MiXCR, keeping a single row per CDR3 protein. Of around 1.1 million distinct CDR3 sequences listed, 30% to 40% are singletons. The sequenced sample was blood. The origin of the receptors is a man between 18 and 35 years old in good health.

This clonotype was seen only a few times. V usage is TRBV11-1 and J usage is TRBJ2-3; tentatively, D is TRBD1 (6 bases). In germline, CDR1 is SGHAT, CDR2 FQDESV (reference sequence). V shed 1 base and J shed 6 bases, with 14 bases lying between them. The CDR3 is 15 amino acids. CDR3 amino acids: CASSLESRGKDTQYF. The CDR3 nucleotides are TGTGCCAGCAGCTTAGAATCTAGGGGGAAGGATACGCAGTATTTT.

To note about this clonotype: An end of the junction does not agree with germline; a read error may underlie this. This chain joins TRBV3-1 and TRBJ1-4; D unresolved. The CDR3 covers 16 residues. Germline loops: CDR1 LGHDT, CDR2 YNNKEL (reference sequence). The CDR3 DNA follows: TGTGCCAGCAGCCAAGTCCAAACCTCAACTAACGAAAAACTGTTTTTT. Its translation: CASSQVQTSTNEKLFF.

CDR3 sequence (DNA): TGTGCCAGCAGTTACTCCGGACTGCAAAACTATGGCTACACCTTC. This sequence encodes CASSYSGLQNYGYTF. J is TRBJ1-2 and V is TRBV6-2 or TRBV6-3, with D hard to call. CDR3 length: 15 residues. Germline-derived CDR1 and CDR2 are MNHEY and SVGEGT. Trimming shortened V by 0 bases and J by 2 bases, and 10 bases separated the two germline ends.

This clonotype has only a few counts. V and J are TRBV10-3 and TRBJ1-2; TRBD1 might be the D (5 bases). CDR1 and CDR2 (germline): ENHRY, SYGVKD. The CDR3 is made up of 17 amino acids. Trimming pared 3 bases from V and 0 bases from J, leaving 17 bases between. The CDR3 region has the DNA TGTGCCATCAGTGATCGGGATCGGGGCCCTTCTAACTATGGCTACACCTTC. As protein: CAISDRDRGPSNYGYTF.

This clonotype was counted many times. This rearrangement joins TRBV27 to TRBJ2-3; D uncertain. Per the germline V gene, CDR1 is MNHEY and CDR2 is SMNVEV (reference sequence). Trimming shortened V by 5 bases and J by 0 bases, and 9 bases separated the two germline ends. This CDR3 has 14 amino acids. Here the CDR3 reads CASSPLRSTDTQYF. The CDR3 DNA reads TGTGCCAGCAGTCCCCTTCGGAGCACAGATACGCAGTATTTT.

V and J are TRBV4-3 and TRBJ2-7, with D uncertain. This CDR3 is built from 15 residues. Trimming cost V 0 bases and J 6 bases, with 15 bases left between them. Germline V gene sequence: CDR1 LGHNA, CDR2 YSLEER. This CDR3 is CASSQDRRVVSEQYF. The CDR3 DNA is TGCGCCAGCAGCCAAGATCGCCGGGTAGTGAGCGAGCAGTACTTC.

V gene TRBV5-1 combines with J gene TRBJ1-1; D possibly corresponds to TRBD1 (5 bases). The V gene's germline CDR1 is SGHRS and CDR2 YFSETQ. V was shortened by 4 bases and J by 5 bases, with 18 bases between the two germline ends. The length of the CDR3 is 15 residues. CDR3 loop: CASSPSQGGGTEAFF. In DNA, the CDR3 is TGCGCCAGCAGCCCCTCGCAGGGAGGAGGGACTGAAGCTTTCTTT. The whole variable domain, filled in from reference TRBV5-1 and TRBJ1-1, reads KAGVTQTPRYLIKTRGQQVTLSCSPISGHRSVSWYQQTPGQGLQFLFEYFSETQRNKGNFPGRFSGRQFSNSRSEMNVSTLELGDSALYLCASSPSQGGGTEAFFGQGTRLTVV.

This chain connects TRBV7-2 to TRBJ1-1, with D uncertain. The germline CDR1 and CDR2 sequences are SGHTA and FQGNSA. V lost 5 bases to trimming and J lost 5 bases, with 15 bases between them. The length of the CDR3 is 14 residues. CDR3 residues: CASSTRASETEAFF. DNA of the CDR3: TGTGCCAGCAGCACCCGTGCGTCGGAAACTGAAGCTTTCTTT.

This clonotype was detected a few times. This chain joins TRBV6-2 or TRBV6-3 and TRBJ2-1; D may correspond to TRBD1 or TRBD2 (5 bases each). The germline gives CDR1 MNHEY, CDR2 SVGEGT. The CDR3 contains 14 residues. Deletions cut 9 bases from V and 2 bases from J, with 14 bases between. CDR3 protein: CASTRDGTYNEQFF. The CDR3 coding sequence is TGTGCCAGTACCCGGGACGGAACCTACAATGAGCAGTTCTTC.

The chain recombines TRBV29-1 with TRBJ2-3; D is undetermined. The CDR3 consists of 12 residues. Between the trimmed V and J ends, which lost 6 bases and 2 bases, there was a span of 9 bases. Germline V gives CDR1 SQVTM, CDR2 ANQGSEA. CDR3 residues: CSVDENTDTQYF. CDR3 in DNA: TGCAGCGTGGACGAGAACACAGATACGCAGTATTTT.

The V call is TRBV27, the J call TRBJ1-2, with unresolved D. This CDR3 region has 15 residues. Trimming removed 3 bases at V and 3 bases at J, with 14 bases between. Germline V gene lookup returns CDR1 MNHEY and CDR2 SMNVEV (reference sequence). CDR3 sequence: CASSFPSSPDYGYTF. CDR3 bases: TGTGCCAGCAGTTTCCCGTCATCCCCCGACTATGGCTACACCTTC.

This clonotype was found a few times. V and J are TRBV20-1 and TRBJ2-5; D possibly uses TRBD1 or TRBD2 (6 bases each). The CDR3 runs 12 residues. Germline V CDR1 and CDR2: DFQATT, SNEGSKA (reference sequence). Trimming pared 6 bases from V and 5 bases from J, leaving 13 bases between. CDR3 sequence reads: CSASPGGETQYF. The CDR3 DNA reads as TGCAGTGCCTCACCCGGGGGCGAGACCCAGTACTTC.

The sample holds many counts of this clonotype. The chain carries TRBV2 and TRBJ2-7; TRBD1 matches at 8 bases. There are 14 residues in the CDR3. The germline gives CDR1 SNHLY, CDR2 FYNNEI. J was trimmed by 3 bases and V by 3 bases; bases with no gene match: 4. CDR3 residues: CASSDGGQDYEQYF. The CDR3 DNA follows: TGTGCCAGCAGTGATGGGGGACAGGACTACGAGCAGTACTTC.

This chain links TRBV7-3 with TRBJ2-1, with 9 bases that match TRBD1. CDR3 length: 16 amino acids. Germline V gene data show CDR1 as SGHTA and CDR2 as FQGTGA. Losses at the gene ends were 4 bases for V and 7 bases for J; bases not matched to a gene: 11. CDR3 coding DNA: TGTGCCAGCAGCTCGAAGGGACAGGGTAAGAATAATGAGCAGTTCTTC. The encoded protein is CASSSKGQGKNNEQFF.

Worth noting for this clonotype: A junction end diverges from the germline sequence, so it may reflect a read error. V is TRBV12-3 or TRBV12-4 and J is TRBJ1-1; 7 bases line up with TRBD1. The CDR3 spans 14 residues. The CDR3: CAGSLQGLGTEAFF. The CDR3 region has the DNA TGTGCCGGCAGTTTACAGGGGCTGGGCACTGAAGCTTTCTTT.

The rearrangement uses TRBV28 and TRBJ1-4; D might be TRBD1 (5 bases). V lost 4 bases, J lost 5 bases, and 14 bases lay in between. The CDR3 is made up of 15 amino acids. Germline-derived CDR1 and CDR2 are MDHEN and SYDVKM. The CDR3 DNA is TGTGCCAGCAGTTCTCACAGGATGGGAAATGAAAAACTGTTTTTT. Translation gives CASSSHRMGNEKLFF.

The chain uses TRBV30 and TRBJ1-4; D call uncertain. Trimming shortened V by 2 bases and J by 0 bases, and 10 bases separated the two germline ends. Germline V gives CDR1 GTSNPN, CDR2 SVGIG (reference sequence). The CDR3 runs to 15 residues. CDR3 DNA: TGTGCCTGGAGTCGCGCCAGATCAACTAATGAAAAACTGTTTTTT. This translates into CAWSRARSTNEKLFF.

A word on this clonotype: With a much larger clone just one base away, this may be a read error. The chain joins TRBV2 to TRBJ2-1; D not resolved. This CDR3 is built from 11 residues. Trimming pared 0 bases from V and 13 bases from J, leaving 7 bases between. In germline, CDR1 is SNHLY, CDR2 FYNNEI. Here the CDR3 reads CASSEAETQFF. The CDR3 DNA reads TGTGCCAGCAGTGAAGCGGAGACCCAGTTCTTC.

This clonotype came up many times. This chain joins TRBV9 and TRBJ2-1; no firm D call. The CDR3 has 12 amino acids. Trimming removed 0 bases at V and 7 bases at J, with 5 bases between. CDR1 and CDR2 (germline): SGDLS, YYNGEE. CDR3 nucleotide sequence: TGTGCCAGCAGCGTAGGGGCGAATGAGCAGTTCTTC. Translated, it gives CASSVGANEQFF. Supplemented by reference TRBV9 and TRBJ2-1, the full variable domain reads DSGVTQTPKHLITATGQRVTLRCSPRSGDLSVYWYQQSLDQGLQFLIQYYNGEERAKGNILERFSAQQFPDLHSELNLSSLELGDSALYFCASSVGANEQFFGPGTRLTVL.

In nucleotides, the CDR3 is TGTGCCAGTAGTCCCCGACCCACCGGGGAGCTGTTTTTT. Translated, it gives CASSPRPTGELFF. This chain connects TRBV19 to TRBJ2-2; D remains unclear. V was pared by 5 bases and J by 4 bases, with 8 bases between. This CDR3 is built from 13 residues. Germline V lookup: CDR1 LNHDA, CDR2 SQIVND (reference sequence).

This chain connects TRBV5-1 to TRBJ2-5, with D uncertain. The V gene's germline CDR1 is SGHRS and CDR2 YFSETQ. V lost 1 base, J lost 11 bases, and 21 bases lay in between. This CDR3 contains 15 residues. In DNA form, the CDR3 reads TGCGCCAGCAGCTTGTCCGGACCCCCCATCAATGAGCAGTACTTC. This translates into CASSLSGPPINEQYF.

This clonotype was detected a few times. This chain uses TRBV20-1 with TRBJ1-2; no clear D gene. Germline V gene lookup returns CDR1 DFQATT and CDR2 SNEGSKA (reference sequence). With 6 bases removed from V and 0 bases from J, the gap between germline ends came to 14 bases. The CDR3 is 14 residues long. In nucleotides, the CDR3 is TGCAGTGCCCCGGGCCCGGCCACTAACTATGGCTACACCTTC. Translating gives CSAPGPATNYGYTF.

The chain is built from TRBV5-8 and TRBJ2-3; tentatively, D is TRBD2 (5 bases). Trimming stripped 1 base from V and 3 bases from J, with 12 bases between. CDR1 is SGHTS and CDR2 is YDEGEE in the germline V gene. The CDR3 spans 15 residues. The CDR3 reads CASSLSTRRTDTQYF. CDR3 nucleotides: TGTGCCAGCAGCTTGTCGACAAGGAGGACAGATACGCAGTATTTT.

The chain recombines TRBV10-3 with TRBJ2-5; maybe TRBD2 (5 bases). The CDR3 contains 16 residues. In germline, CDR1 is ENHRY, CDR2 SYGVKD. Trimming left V 10 bases short and J 4 bases short, with 25 bases between. The CDR3 loop is CATTQTLSGSAETQYF. The CDR3 DNA reads TGTGCCACCACTCAAACCCTTTCGGGGTCCGCAGAGACCCAGTACTTC.

The J gene is TRBJ1-4, the V gene TRBV10-3, with 8 positions matching TRBD1. The CDR3 loop spans 15 amino acids. The V gene's germline CDR1 is ENHRY and CDR2 SYGVKD. The V gene end was trimmed by 2 bases and the J gene end by 7 bases; junction bases not matched to a gene: 6. The DNA for the CDR3 is TGTGCCATCAGTGAGGCACAGGGGGTTGGTGAAAAACTGTTTTTT. Translated: CAISEAQGVGEKLFF.

The chain recombines TRBV20-1 with TRBJ1-3; D possibly corresponds to TRBD1 (5 bases). The CDR3 covers 14 residues. Germline values: CDR1 DFQATT, CDR2 SNEGSKA (reference sequence). With 4 bases removed from V and 0 bases from J, the gap between germline ends came to 10 bases. The CDR3 nucleotides are TGCAGTGCTAATGAGGGACTCTCTGGAAACACCATATATTTT. It codes for CSANEGLSGNTIYF.